These 11 T cell receptor beta chains originate from one sample sequenced in a study of blood T cell repertoires in COVID-19. Profiling relied on immunoSEQ multiplex PCR, and the TCRdb table lists in-frame clones only, not all of them. The sample lists 200,000 to 300,000 clones, about 83% occurring once. Sequences were obtained from peripheral blood. Receptor source: a human donor in a cohort sampled during active COVID-19.

V and J are TRBV7-9 and TRBJ2-1; the match to TRBD2 covers 8 bases. Per germline, CDR1 SEHNR and CDR2 FQNEAQ (reference sequence). This CDR3 contains 16 residues. Germline trimming cut 1 base from V and 6 bases from J; bases unmatched to any gene: 8. The CDR3 DNA follows: TGTGCCAGCAGCTTAGGGCTAGCGGGCGGAATCAATGAGCAGTTCTTC. Its protein is CASSLGLAGGINEQFF.

The chain is built from TRBV3-1 (or the pseudogene TRBV3-2) and TRBJ2-7; a weak D match, TRBD1 (6 bases). Germline values: CDR1 LGHDT, CDR2 YNNKEL (reference sequence). CDR3 size: 13 residues. Trimming removed 3 bases at V and 1 base at J, with 7 bases between. The CDR3 spells CASSHDRSYEQYF. For the CDR3, the DNA is TGTGCCAGCAGCCATGACAGGTCCTACGAGCAGTACTTC.

The chain combines TRBV6-2 or TRBV6-3 with TRBJ2-2; TRBD2 agrees at 14 bases. This CDR3 is built from 18 residues. The V gene end was trimmed by 0 bases and the J gene end by 5 bases; junction bases not matched to a gene: 5. Germline V gene lookup returns CDR1 MNHEY and CDR2 SVGEGT. Written as DNA, the CDR3 is TGTGCCAGCAGTTACTCGACTAGCGGGGGGGCGATAACCGGGGAGCTGTTTTTT. It is translated as CASSYSTSGGAITGELFF.

This clone was counted only a few times. This chain connects TRBV6-5 to TRBJ1-5; D gene unclear. The CDR3 covers 15 residues. Trimming took off 6 bases at V and 0 bases at J, with 12 bases between the two ends. Germline-derived CDR1 and CDR2 are MNHEY and SVGAGI. The CDR3 here is CASSPRDNSNQPQHF. The CDR3, as DNA: TGTGCCAGCAGCCCCCGAGATAATAGCAATCAGCCCCAGCATTTT.

V and J are TRBV6-5 and TRBJ2-2; D not resolved. V was cut by 7 bases and J by 6 bases, with 12 bases left in between. This CDR3 comprises 13 residues. The germline V gene encodes CDR1 MNHEY and CDR2 SVGAGI. This CDR3 is CASNLEVPGELFF. CDR3 nucleotides: TGTGCCAGCAACCTAGAGGTGCCCGGGGAGCTGTTTTTT.

This rearrangement joins TRBV3-1 (or the pseudogene TRBV3-2) to TRBJ1-2, with 9 bases matching TRBD1. Germline assignment: CDR1 LGHDT and CDR2 YNNKEL (reference sequence). This CDR3 comprises 15 residues. The junction had 6 bases not matched to a gene; V was cut back by 3 bases and J by 4 bases. The chain's CDR3 is CASSQPDRGIYGYTF. The CDR3 region has the DNA TGTGCCAGCAGCCAGCCGGACAGGGGAATCTATGGCTACACCTTC.

V usage is TRBV19 and J usage is TRBJ1-5; weak D call: TRBD1 (6 bases). CDR3 length: 14 residues. The V gene's germline CDR1 is LNHDA and CDR2 SQIVND (reference sequence). The V and J ends lost 7 bases and 3 bases respectively, with 13 bases between them. The chain's CDR3 is CASKDAGVNQPQHF. CDR3 coding DNA: TGTGCCAGTAAAGATGCAGGGGTCAATCAGCCCCAGCATTTT. Supplemented by reference TRBV19 and TRBJ1-5, the full variable domain reads DGGITQSPKYLFRKEGQNVTLSCEQNLNHDAMYWYRQDPGQGLRLIYYSQIVNDFQKGDIAEGYSVSREKKESFPLTVTSAQKNPTAFYLCASKDAGVNQPQHFGDGTRLSIL.

This sequence joins TRBV13 and TRBJ2-5; no clear D. Germline values: CDR1 PRHDT, CDR2 FYEKMQ (reference sequence). The CDR3 loop spans 17 amino acids. Trimming removed 0 bases from V and 0 bases from J, with 14 bases in between. The CDR3 region has the DNA TGTGCCAGCAGCTTAGGCGCCTTCGGCAGGAACCAAGAGACCCAGTACTTC. Translating it yields CASSLGAFGRNQETQYF. Combining the CDR3 with reference TRBV13 and TRBJ2-5 gives the whole variable domain AAGVIQSPRHLIKEKRETATLKCYPIPRHDTVYWYQQGPGQDPQFLISFYEKMQSDKGSIPDRFSAQQFSDYHSELNMSSLELGDSALYFCASSLGAFGRNQETQYFGPGTRLLVL.

This clone has only one observation. V gene TRBV24-1 combines with J gene TRBJ2-2; tentatively, D is TRBD2 (5 bases). Trimming shortened V by 2 bases and J by 6 bases, and 9 bases separated the two germline ends. Germline assignment: CDR1 KGHDR and CDR2 SFDVKD. The CDR3 extends over 14 amino acids. Written as DNA, the CDR3 is TGTGCCACCAGTGATTGGGCCGGGGCCGGGGAGCTGTTTTTT. Protein: CATSDWAGAGELFF.

The gene calls are TRBV28 and TRBJ2-1; D might be TRBD2 (5 bases). This CDR3 region has 14 residues. With 7 bases removed from V and 3 bases from J, the gap between germline ends came to 13 bases. Germline assignment: CDR1 MDHEN and CDR2 SYDVKM. CDR3 sequence reads: CASTSEGHYNEQFF. The CDR3 coding sequence is TGTGCCAGCACCAGCGAGGGCCACTACAATGAGCAGTTCTTC.

This rearrangement joins TRBV19 to TRBJ2-7; no clear D gene. Trimming removed 6 bases at V and 3 bases at J, with 18 bases between. This CDR3 region has 15 residues. Germline values: CDR1 LNHDA, CDR2 SQIVND (reference sequence). CDR3 sequence: CASRIRALSLYEQYF. CDR3 in DNA: TGTGCCAGTAGAATTCGCGCACTATCTCTCTACGAGCAGTACTTC.